This T cell receptor (beta chain) stems from a study of blood T cell repertoires in COVID-19 (dated by TCRdb to the early 2020s). Study-level background: The collaborator samples originated in the United States, Italy and Spain and spanned the acute and convalescent phases of COVID-19. The material from the prospective study consisted of cDNA or gDNA derived from T cells, B-cell-depleted T cells, or PBMCs. Deeply sampled blood TCRbeta repertoires from subjects exposed to, actively infected with, or recovered from COVID-19 were included in the dataset. The repertoires were released in a freely available public database meant as a resource for research on the immune response to SARS-CoV-2. The samples were drawn from two sources: the first 160 participants of the ongoing ImmuneRACE study, and fewer than 1,500 subjects contributed by 6 global collaborators. The sample metadata nearly always contained a de-identified subject ID, COVID-19 status, age in years and sex. Where available, HLA class I and class II types were obtained from metadata supplied by the sample provider rather than from assay-based typing.

Participants in the prospective study were enrolled through a virtual design, were aged about 18 to 100 years, and lived in roughly 25 United States geographic areas. Cohort assignment in the prospective study relied on participant-reported clinical history from a screening survey and a study questionnaire. Recovered participants in ImmuneRACE Cohort 3 were defined as having two consecutive negative NP/OP PCR tests, clearance from a healthcare professional, or resolution of symptoms. Mobile phlebotomists in the prospective study collected whole blood, serum and a nasopharyngeal or oropharyngeal swab from every participant. Over a roughly 2-month period, participants in the prospective study had the option of providing additional blood draws and questionnaires. Blood samples from the prospective study were shipped frozen or at room temperature prior to DNA extraction. The CDR3 sequence holds 15 residues, the cysteine and phenylalanine included. Only the CDR3 DNA is retained, 45 bases long and in frame from the first base. V is shortened by 2 bases, J by 4 bases, and the region joining them spans 12 bases. The germline V gene specifies KGHSH as CDR1 and LQKENI as CDR2.

Results and caveats for the whole study, not just this receptor: The amount of clinical and demographic metadata varied by source and participant and was provided uncurated.

This clone appeared a single time. The target of this receptor is not known. No base quality values were provided; no much bigger clone lies one nucleotide off. TCRbeta CDR3 regions were amplified from genomic DNA by means of the immunoSEQ Assay, a bias-controlled multiplex PCR. The published analysis was carried out like this. Within the assay, amplification of reference gene primers was used to estimate how many nucleated cells each sample contained. Sequence reads were collapsed and filtered to measure the absolute abundance of every unique TCRbeta CDR3 rearrangement. For each sample, productive Simpson clonality was calculated by taking the square root of Simpson's diversity index across productive rearrangements. TCRdb stores this immuneACCESS table with in-frame sequences only. Part of the clones is absent; in the studies checked, under half of the shortfall reflects unresolved V genes, and no reason is known for the rest. Clone size and V and J calls were adopted from that table, with D and trimming inferred from the DNA. For this sample the table gives a few hundred thousand clones, of which around nine tenths were detected only once. In total, the top ten clones hold under 7% of the sample.

The chain couples TRBV18 to TRBJ1-5, with TRBD1 as a weak D call on 5 bases. This receptor was taken from a woman aged 40-49 years who had recovered from COVID-19. The specimen was PBMCs or T cells enriched from blood (not recorded which). The nucleotide sequence reads TGTGCCAGCTCACCATCATGGGGCACAAATCAGCCCCAGCATTTT. Translated, it gives CASSPSWGTNQPQHF.